This passage covers 31 T cell receptor beta chains from one sample sequenced in a study of vaccination effects on CD4 cells after COVID-19. Having been cultured for 9 to 11 days, the cells underwent CD4+ T cell isolation. BNT162b2 vaccine or mRNA-1273 vaccine was given to participants in two doses. Repertoires were generated with immunoSEQ multiplex PCR, while TCRdb's copy carries only in-frame clones and drops some. The sample yields around 40,000 clones, approximately 70% seen once. Their antigens remain unidentified. The specimen comprised CD4+ T cells from PBMCs cultured without peptide, sampled after COVID-19 vaccination. The origin of the receptors is a human donor who received a COVID-19 vaccine.

In DNA, the CDR3 is TGTGCCAGCAGCTTACACGGGGGAGACTACGAGCAGTACTTC. This codes for CASSLHGGDYEQYF. This chain connects TRBV11-2 to TRBJ2-7; maybe TRBD2 (6 bases). V shed 2 bases and J shed 3 bases, with 11 bases lying between them. CDR1 is SGHAT, CDR2 FQNNGV, per germline. The CDR3 is 14 amino acids.

The J gene is TRBJ1-4, the V gene TRBV6-5; D possibly corresponds to TRBD1 (6 bases). Germline CDR1 reads MNHEY; CDR2 reads SVGAGI. V was shortened by 4 bases and J by 8 bases, with 14 bases between the two germline ends. This CDR3 is built from 14 residues. The CDR3 region is CASSSQGIGEKLFF. CDR3 sequence (DNA): TGTGCCAGCAGTTCCCAGGGGATAGGGGAAAAACTGTTTTTT.

This chain uses TRBV7-2 with TRBJ2-5, with 10 bases fitting TRBD2. V shed 1 base and J 3 bases; nucleotides not matched to a gene: 5. Germline V gene data show CDR1 as SGHTA and CDR2 as FQGNSA. This CDR3 spans 16 amino acids. Here the CDR3 reads CASSLVGLAGEETQYF. The CDR3 coding sequence is TGTGCCAGCAGCTTAGTTGGGCTAGCGGGGGAAGAGACCCAGTACTTC.

The genes are TRBV20-1 and TRBJ2-3; 11 bases line up with TRBD2. The germline CDR1 and CDR2 sequences are DFQATT and SNEGSKA (reference sequence). Trimming cost V 6 bases and J 6 bases; bases outside gene matches: 8. The CDR3 is made up of 14 amino acids. The CDR3 sequence is CSASSGGAMDTQYF. CDR3 nucleotide sequence: TGCAGTGCCAGTAGCGGGGGGGCAATGGATACGCAGTATTTT.

This chain connects TRBV18 to TRBJ1-2, with D hard to call. V shed 2 bases and J shed 4 bases, with 14 bases lying between them. This CDR3 spans 15 amino acids. In germline, CDR1 is KGHSH, CDR2 LQKENI. CDR3 sequence reads: CASSPRRGSVYGYTF. Written as DNA, the CDR3 is TGTGCCAGCTCACCAAGGCGGGGATCGGTCTATGGCTACACCTTC.

In this sample, this clone turned up a few times. The chain employs TRBV3-1 (or the pseudogene TRBV3-2) and TRBJ2-7, with D unclear. Germline lookup yields CDR1 LGHDT and CDR2 YNNKEL (reference sequence). V gave up 5 bases and J gave up 5 bases, with 10 bases separating them. The CDR3 consists of 12 residues. Written as DNA, the CDR3 is TGTGCCAGCAGCTCACTACGGCACGAGCAGTACTTC. Protein sequence: CASSSLRHEQYF.

V gene TRBV7-8 combines with J gene TRBJ2-5; 9 positions agree with TRBD2. This CDR3 is built from 16 residues. The germline gives CDR1 SGHVS, CDR2 FQNEAQ. The J segment lost 3 bases and the V segment lost 1 base, leaving 6 bases of the junction unmatched. As DNA, the CDR3 is TGTGCCAGCAGCTTAGAAGGGCTAGCGGGAAAAGAGACCCAGTACTTC. This translates into CASSLEGLAGKETQYF.

Only one count was recorded for this clone. The chain has TRBV15 and TRBJ1-2; D gene unclear. CDR3 size: 18 residues. V gave up 5 bases and J gave up 4 bases, with 26 bases separating them. Germline CDR1 reads LNHNV; CDR2 reads YYDKDF (reference sequence). The CDR3 DNA reads as TGTGCCACCAGCCCCCCTATTCGAACAAGCAACATTCTCTATGGCTACACCTTC. Residues: CATSPPIRTSNILYGYTF.

This clone was seen a single time. The rearrangement joins TRBV29-1 to TRBJ1-2; 10 bases map to TRBD1. J lost 2 bases, V lost 6 bases, and 12 bases had no gene match. The CDR3 loop spans 16 amino acids. Germline CDR1 SQVTM, CDR2 ANQGSEA. The CDR3, as DNA: TGCAGCGTCACCCGAGCCGGGGACAGGGGAAACTATGGCTACACCTTC. Translation: CSVTRAGDRGNYGYTF.

V and J are TRBV12-3 or TRBV12-4 and TRBJ1-4; D remains unclear. CDR3 size: 13 residues. V was cut by 3 bases and J by 8 bases, with 10 bases left in between. CDR3 amino acids: CASSFYDTEKLFF. Written as DNA, the CDR3 is TGTGCCAGCAGTTTTTACGATACGGAAAAACTGTTTTTT.

This chain connects TRBV5-4 to TRBJ1-5; no firm D call. Germline CDR1 reads SGHNT; CDR2 reads YYREEE (reference sequence). This CDR3 region has 15 residues. The V and J ends lost 2 bases and 4 bases respectively, with 13 bases between them. The CDR3 spells CASSFDPGGNQPQHF. DNA for the CDR3: TGTGCCAGCAGCTTTGATCCGGGAGGAAATCAGCCCCAGCATTTT.

The chain joins TRBV24-1 to TRBJ2-7; D is unresolved. Trimming pared 0 bases from V and 5 bases from J, leaving 7 bases between. The germline V gene has CDR1 KGHDR and CDR2 SFDVKD. The CDR3 covers 13 residues. CDR3 sequence reads: CATSDLSHDEQYF. The CDR3 DNA sequence: TGTGCCACCAGTGATTTGAGCCACGACGAGCAGTACTTC.

The rearrangement uses TRBV6-2 or TRBV6-3 and TRBJ1-2, with a tentative D call TRBD1 (6 bases). Germline lookup yields CDR1 MNHEY and CDR2 SVGEGT. Trimming removed 6 bases at V and 7 bases at J, with 12 bases between. The CDR3 sequence is 12 residues long. CDR3 DNA: TGTGCCAGCAGCTGGACAGTCAGTGGCTACACCTTC. It translates to CASSWTVSGYTF.

This chain uses TRBV6-5 with TRBJ1-5; weak D call: TRBD1 (6 bases). Trimming took off 0 bases at V and 6 bases at J, with 9 bases between the two ends. The CDR3 totals 14 residues. Germline values: CDR1 MNHEY, CDR2 SVGAGI. CDR3 DNA sequence: TGTGCCAGCAGTTACTCCTCGACAGGTCAGCCCCAGCATTTT. It translates to CASSYSSTGQPQHF.

The genes are TRBV5-6 and TRBJ2-5; tentative D call: TRBD2 (6 bases). V lost 1 base and J lost 3, with 10 bases in between. CDR1 and CDR2 (germline): SGHDT, YYEEEE. The CDR3 totals 14 residues. CDR3 amino acids: CASSLLGGEETQYF. The CDR3 nucleotides read TGTGCCAGCAGCTTGTTGGGCGGGGAAGAGACCCAGTACTTC. Supplemented by reference TRBV5-6 and TRBJ2-5, the full variable domain reads DAGVTQSPTHLIKTRGQQVTLRCSPKSGHDTVSWYQQALGQGPQFIFQYYEEEERQRGNFPDRFSGHQFPNYSSELNVNALLLGDSALYLCASSLLGGEETQYFGPGTRLLVL.

The rearrangement uses TRBV5-1 and TRBJ2-3; 8 bases map to TRBD1. Germline V CDR1 and CDR2: SGHRS, YFSETQ. V lost 0 bases, J lost 0 bases, and 3 bases stayed unmatched. The CDR3 extends over 16 amino acids. In DNA, the CDR3 is TGCGCCAGCAGCTTGGGACAGGGGTCAAGCACAGATACGCAGTATTTT. This sequence encodes CASSLGQGSSTDTQYF.

The chain joins TRBV5-1 to TRBJ1-6, with D hard to call. The V end lost 0 bases, the J end lost 7 bases, and 8 bases lay between the germline ends. CDR1 is SGHRS and CDR2 is YFSETQ in the germline V gene. CDR3 length equals 14 residues. The CDR3: CASSLDITNSPLHF. CDR3 nucleotides: TGCGCCAGCAGCTTGGACATTACAAATTCACCCCTCCACTTT.

The sample holds one count of this clone. The chain employs TRBV19 and TRBJ2-3, with 7 nucleotides matching TRBD2. CDR1 and CDR2 (germline): LNHDA, SQIVND (reference sequence). The J segment lost 0 bases and the V segment lost 5 bases, leaving 5 bases of the junction unmatched. The CDR3 runs to 15 residues. The CDR3 sequence: CASSDPAGSTDTQYF. The CDR3 DNA follows: TGTGCCAGTAGTGACCCAGCGGGGAGCACAGATACGCAGTATTTT.

This rearrangement joins TRBV25-1 to TRBJ2-1; 8 bases are a match to TRBD2. The junction had 8 bases not matched to a gene; V was cut back by 4 bases and J by 0 bases. The CDR3 consists of 17 residues. Germline lookup yields CDR1 MGHDK and CDR2 SYGVNS. CDR3 bases: TGTGCCAGCAGTGTAGTAGCGGGAAGAAGCTCCTACAATGAGCAGTTCTTC. Translated, it gives CASSVVAGRSSYNEQFF. Variable domain in full (rest from reference TRBV25-1 and TRBJ2-1): EADIYQTPRYLVIGTGKKITLECSQTMGHDKMYWYQQDPGMELHLIHYSYGVNSTEKGDLSSESTVSRIRTEHFPLTLESARPSHTSQYLCASSVVAGRSSYNEQFFGPGTRLTVL.

The chain links TRBV7-2 to TRBJ2-5, with D tentatively TRBD2 (6 bases). The CDR3 is made up of 14 amino acids. Per the germline V gene, CDR1 is SGHTA and CDR2 is FQGNSA. The V and J ends lost 5 bases and 1 base respectively, with 11 bases between them. The CDR3 region is CASSPWRAQETQYF. The CDR3, as DNA: TGTGCCAGCAGCCCTTGGAGGGCCCAAGAGACCCAGTACTTC.

This clone has more than one count but fewer than ten. The DNA of the CDR3 is TGCGCCAGCAGACCGGACAGGGGGACTATTGGGCAGTACTTC. It is translated as CASRPDRGTIGQYF. The rearrangement joins TRBV23-1 to TRBJ2-7; TRBD1 agrees at 10 bases. TRBV23-1 is noted as an ORF with a role that remains uncertain. The junction had 11 bases not matched to a gene; V was cut back by 6 bases and J by 9 bases. The CDR3 consists of 14 residues.

The CDR3 here is CASSPTDTAGYTF. In DNA, the CDR3 is TGTGCCAGCAGTCCAACGGACACCGCGGGCTACACCTTC. The rearrangement joins TRBV12-3 or TRBV12-4 to TRBJ1-2; possible D gene TRBD1, 5 bases. This CDR3 region has 13 residues. V shed 5 bases and J shed 8 bases, with 15 bases lying between them.

The chain uses TRBV5-1 and TRBJ2-1; 11 bases are shared with TRBD2. The CDR3 loop spans 16 amino acids. From germline, CDR1 is SGHRS and CDR2 YFSETQ. Losses at the gene ends were 0 bases for V and 3 bases for J; bases not matched to a gene: 2. This chain's CDR3 is CASSLDGTSGYNEQFF. CDR3 in DNA: TGCGCCAGCAGCTTGGATGGGACTAGCGGCTACAATGAGCAGTTCTTC.

The chain is built from TRBV19 and TRBJ2-5; possibly TRBD1 for D (7 bases). This CDR3 has 15 amino acids. CDR1 is LNHDA, CDR2 SQIVND, per germline (reference sequence). Trimming took off 10 bases at V and 7 bases at J, with 25 bases between the two ends. The CDR3 protein is CATCRGRDIGGTQYF. In DNA, the CDR3 is TGTGCCACTTGTAGGGGGCGAGACATCGGGGGGACCCAGTACTTC.

This clone rates as medium-sized. This chain connects TRBV2 to TRBJ2-7; the D is unclear. Deletions cut 8 bases from V and 2 bases from J, with 16 bases between. The germline V gene encodes CDR1 SNHLY and CDR2 FYNNEI. This CDR3 is 14 amino acids long. The CDR3 is CASQWSGQTYEQYF. The CDR3 DNA sequence: TGTGCCAGCCAGTGGTCAGGTCAAACCTACGAGCAGTACTTC.

The gene calls are TRBV19 and TRBJ2-2, with D perhaps being TRBD1 or TRBD2 (6 bases each). Deletions cut 8 bases from V and 4 bases from J, with 14 bases between. This CDR3 has 14 residues. Germline CDR1 LNHDA, CDR2 SQIVND (reference sequence). The CDR3 spells CASSQGLRTGELFF. The CDR3 nucleotides read TGTGCCAGTTCACAGGGACTGCGCACCGGGGAGCTGTTTTTT.

V usage is TRBV19 and J usage is TRBJ2-4; D perhaps matches TRBD1 (6 bases). The CDR3 spans 15 residues. Germline CDR1 LNHDA, CDR2 SQIVND (reference sequence). V was cut by 3 bases and J by 9 bases, with 18 bases left in between. CDR3 loop: CASSIPYHQGGIQYF. The CDR3 DNA reads TGTGCCAGTAGTATCCCATACCACCAAGGGGGCATTCAGTACTTC. The complete variable domain, with remaining parts taken from reference TRBV19 and TRBJ2-4, reads DGGITQSPKYLFRKEGQNVTLSCEQNLNHDAMYWYRQDPGQGLRLIYYSQIVNDFQKGDIAEGYSVSREKKESFPLTVTSAQKNPTAFYLCASSIPYHQGGIQYFGAGTRLSVL.

J is TRBJ2-2 and V is TRBV28; the match to TRBD1 covers 9 bases. Germline loops: CDR1 MDHEN, CDR2 SYDVKM. This CDR3 is 12 amino acids long. V dropped 8 bases and J dropped 8; count of bases not matched to a gene: 3. CDR3 nucleotide sequence: TGTGCCAGCCACAGGGGGCATGGGGAGCTGTTTTTT. Amino acids: CASHRGHGELFF.

The genes are TRBV7-8 and TRBJ2-7; no firm D call. CDR3 size: 14 residues. The germline V and J ends were trimmed by 3 bases and 2 bases, with 11 bases remaining between them. Germline V gene lookup returns CDR1 SGHVS and CDR2 FQNEAQ. CDR3: CASSLRSRTYEQYF. CDR3 nucleotides: TGTGCCAGCAGCTTGAGGTCTAGAACCTACGAGCAGTACTTC.

J is TRBJ2-3 and V is TRBV12-5; 8 bases align to TRBD2. The length of the CDR3 is 15 residues. With V trimmed by 4 bases and J by 1 base, 4 bases remained unmatched. Germline V CDR1 and CDR2: LGHNT, FRNRAP. The CDR3 loop is CASGWGSGGTDTQYF. In nucleotides, the CDR3 is TGTGCTAGTGGTTGGGGTAGCGGGGGCACAGATACGCAGTATTTT.

This clone was picked up a small number of times. The CDR3 nucleotides are TGTGCCAGCAGCCCGGGACAGCGTAACTATGGCTACACCTTC. Its protein product is CASSPGQRNYGYTF. The chain carries TRBV5-4 and TRBJ1-2; 7 nucleotides match TRBD1. Trimming at V came to 4 bases and at J to 1 base, leaving 4 bases not matched to a gene. Germline V gene data show CDR1 as SGHNT and CDR2 as YYREEE (reference sequence). This CDR3 has 14 amino acids.